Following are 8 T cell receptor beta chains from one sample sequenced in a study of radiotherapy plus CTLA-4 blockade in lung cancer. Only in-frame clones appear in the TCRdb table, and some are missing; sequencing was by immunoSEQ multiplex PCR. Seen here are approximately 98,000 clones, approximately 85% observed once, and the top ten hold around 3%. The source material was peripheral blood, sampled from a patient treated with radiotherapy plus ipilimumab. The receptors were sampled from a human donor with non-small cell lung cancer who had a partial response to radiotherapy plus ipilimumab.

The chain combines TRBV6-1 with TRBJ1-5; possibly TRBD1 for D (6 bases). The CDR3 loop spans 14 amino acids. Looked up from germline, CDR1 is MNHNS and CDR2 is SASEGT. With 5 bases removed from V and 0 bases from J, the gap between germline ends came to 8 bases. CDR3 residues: CASSPQGSNQPQHF. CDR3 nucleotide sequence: TGTGCCAGCAGTCCACAGGGTAGCAATCAGCCCCAGCATTTT.

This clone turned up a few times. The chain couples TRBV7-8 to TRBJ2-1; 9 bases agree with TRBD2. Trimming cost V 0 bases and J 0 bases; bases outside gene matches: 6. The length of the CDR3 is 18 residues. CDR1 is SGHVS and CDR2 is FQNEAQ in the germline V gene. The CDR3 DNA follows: TGTGCCAGCAGCTTAGCGGTAGCGGGGGAGAGCTCCTACAATGAGCAGTTCTTC. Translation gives CASSLAVAGESSYNEQFF.

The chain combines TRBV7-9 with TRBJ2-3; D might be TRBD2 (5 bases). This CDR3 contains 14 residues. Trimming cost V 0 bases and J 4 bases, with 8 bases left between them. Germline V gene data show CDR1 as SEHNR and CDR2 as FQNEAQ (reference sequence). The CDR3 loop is CASSLAGVADTQYF. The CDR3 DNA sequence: TGTGCCAGCAGCTTAGCGGGAGTTGCAGATACGCAGTATTTT.

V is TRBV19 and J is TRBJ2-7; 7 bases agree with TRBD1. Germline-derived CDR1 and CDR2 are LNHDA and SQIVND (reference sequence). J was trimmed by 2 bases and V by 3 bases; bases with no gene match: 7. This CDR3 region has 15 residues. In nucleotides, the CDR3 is TGTGCCAGTAGTATGGCCGGGACAGACACCTACGAGCAGTACTTC. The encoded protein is CASSMAGTDTYEQYF.

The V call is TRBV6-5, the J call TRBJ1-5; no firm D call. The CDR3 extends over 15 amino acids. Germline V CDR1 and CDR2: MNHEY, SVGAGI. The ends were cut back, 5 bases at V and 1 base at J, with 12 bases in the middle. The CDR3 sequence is CASSRSGASNQPQHF. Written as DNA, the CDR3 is TGTGCCAGCAGTCGGAGTGGCGCGAGCAATCAGCCCCAGCATTTT.

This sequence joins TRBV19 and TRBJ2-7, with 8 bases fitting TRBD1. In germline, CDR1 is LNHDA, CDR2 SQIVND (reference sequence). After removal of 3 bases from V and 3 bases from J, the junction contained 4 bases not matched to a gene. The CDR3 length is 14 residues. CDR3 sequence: CASSIRTGHYEQYF. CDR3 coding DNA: TGTGCCAGTAGTATCCGGACAGGGCACTACGAGCAGTACTTC.

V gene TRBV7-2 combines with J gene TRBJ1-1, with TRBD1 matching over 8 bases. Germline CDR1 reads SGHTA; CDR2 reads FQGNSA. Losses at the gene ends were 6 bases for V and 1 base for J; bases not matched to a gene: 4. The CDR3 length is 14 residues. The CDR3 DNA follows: TGTGCCAGCAGGCCGGGACAGGCGAACACTGAAGCTTTCTTT. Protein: CASRPGQANTEAFF.

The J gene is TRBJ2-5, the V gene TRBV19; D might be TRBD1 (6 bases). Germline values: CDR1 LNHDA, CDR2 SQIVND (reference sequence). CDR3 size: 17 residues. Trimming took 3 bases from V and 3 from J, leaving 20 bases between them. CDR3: CASSIGYSRGGKETQYF. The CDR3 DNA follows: TGTGCCAGTAGTATCGGATACTCCCGAGGGGGTAAAGAGACCCAGTACTTC.